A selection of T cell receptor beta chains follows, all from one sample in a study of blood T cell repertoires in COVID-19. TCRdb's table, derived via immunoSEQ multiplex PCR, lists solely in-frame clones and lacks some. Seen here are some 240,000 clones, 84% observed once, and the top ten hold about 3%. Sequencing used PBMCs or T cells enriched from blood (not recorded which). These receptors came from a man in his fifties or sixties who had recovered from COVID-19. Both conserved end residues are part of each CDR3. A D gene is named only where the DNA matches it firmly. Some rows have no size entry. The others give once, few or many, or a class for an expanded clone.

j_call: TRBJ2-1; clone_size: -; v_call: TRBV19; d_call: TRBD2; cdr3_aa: CASSPETSGSPSSYNEQFF; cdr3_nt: TGTGCCAGTAGTCCCGAGACTAGCGGCTCTCCCAGCTCCTACAATGAGCAGTTCTTC
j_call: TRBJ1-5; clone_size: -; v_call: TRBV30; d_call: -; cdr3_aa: CAWWSREPQHF; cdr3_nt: TGTGCCTGGTGGTCCAGGGAGCCCCAGCATTTT
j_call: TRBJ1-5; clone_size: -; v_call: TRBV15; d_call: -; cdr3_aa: CATSKRVANRQRQPQHF; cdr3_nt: TGTGCCACCAGCAAAAGGGTCGCGAACAGGCAGAGGCAGCCCCAGCATTTT
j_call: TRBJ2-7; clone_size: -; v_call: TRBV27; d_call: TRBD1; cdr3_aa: CASSLKGQGAHSPYEQYF; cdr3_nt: TGTGCCAGCAGTTTGAAGGGACAGGGGGCCCATTCCCCCTACGAGCAGTACTTC
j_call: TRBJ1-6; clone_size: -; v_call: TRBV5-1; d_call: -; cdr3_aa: CASKEGQWDSPLHF; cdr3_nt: TGCGCCAGCAAGGAGGGCCAGTGGGATTCACCCCTCCACTTT
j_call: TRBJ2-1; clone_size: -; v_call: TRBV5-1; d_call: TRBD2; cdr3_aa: CASIGGGAGNEQFF; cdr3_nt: TGCGCCAGCATTGGCGGGGGGGCCGGGAATGAGCAGTTCTTC
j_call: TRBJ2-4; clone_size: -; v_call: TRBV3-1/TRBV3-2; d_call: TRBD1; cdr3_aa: CASSLGDRSVLCQAKNIQYF; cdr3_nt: TGTGCCAGCAGCCTAGGGGACAGGTCGGTTCTATGCCAAGCCAAAAACATTCAGTACTTC
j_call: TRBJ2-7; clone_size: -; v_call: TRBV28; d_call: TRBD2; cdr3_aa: CASSSGIAGETYEQYF; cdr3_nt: TGTGCCAGCAGTTCCGGGATAGCGGGAGAGACCTACGAGCAGTACTTC
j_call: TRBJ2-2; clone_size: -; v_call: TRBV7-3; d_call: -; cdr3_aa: CASSSTTGELFF; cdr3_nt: TGTGCCAGCAGCTCTACCACCGGGGAGCTGTTTTTT
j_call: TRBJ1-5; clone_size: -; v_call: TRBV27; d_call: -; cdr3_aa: CASSLAQVNQPQHF; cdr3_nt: TGTGCCAGCAGTTTAGCCCAGGTTAATCAGCCCCAGCATTTT
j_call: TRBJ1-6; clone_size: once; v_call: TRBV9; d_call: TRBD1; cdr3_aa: CASGDSLSSPLHF; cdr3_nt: TGTGCCAGCGGGGACAGCCTTTCTTCACCCCTCCACTTT
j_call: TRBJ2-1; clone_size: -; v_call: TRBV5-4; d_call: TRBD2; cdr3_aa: CASSSGTNNEQFF; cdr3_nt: TGTGCCAGCAGCAGCGGGACTAACAATGAGCAGTTCTTC
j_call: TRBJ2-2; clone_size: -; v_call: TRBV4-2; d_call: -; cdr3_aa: CASSQGSQGPANTGELFF; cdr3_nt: TGTGCCAGCAGCCAAGGGTCCCAGGGCCCGGCGAACACCGGGGAGCTGTTTTTT
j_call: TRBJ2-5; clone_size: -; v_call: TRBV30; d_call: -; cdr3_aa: CAWSRDNRETQYF; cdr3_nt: TGTGCCTGGAGTCGCGACAATCGAGAGACCCAGTACTTC
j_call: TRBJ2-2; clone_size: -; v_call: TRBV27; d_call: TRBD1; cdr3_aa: CASSLSWGTGLAGELFF; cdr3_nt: TGTGCCAGCAGTTTATCGTGGGGGACAGGGCTGGCCGGGGAGCTGTTTTTT
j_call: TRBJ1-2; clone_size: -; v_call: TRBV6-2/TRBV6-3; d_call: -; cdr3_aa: CASSRSQGFYGYTF; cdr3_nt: TGTGCCAGCAGTAGAAGCCAGGGTTTCTATGGCTACACCTTC
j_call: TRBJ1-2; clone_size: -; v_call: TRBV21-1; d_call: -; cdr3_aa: CASSQRQNNYGYTF; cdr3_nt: TGTGCCAGCAGTCAGCGACAGAATAACTATGGCTACACCTTC
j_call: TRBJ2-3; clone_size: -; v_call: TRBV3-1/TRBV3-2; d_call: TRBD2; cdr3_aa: CASSPTSGGAGDTQYF; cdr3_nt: TGTGCCAGCAGCCCGACTAGCGGGGGGGCGGGAGATACGCAGTATTTT
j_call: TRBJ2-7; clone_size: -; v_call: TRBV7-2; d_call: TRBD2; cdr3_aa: CASSLTSGSHEQYF; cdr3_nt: TGTGCCAGCAGCTTAACTAGCGGGAGTCACGAGCAGTACTTC
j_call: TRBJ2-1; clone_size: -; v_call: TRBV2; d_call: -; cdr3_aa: CASSPLLVEQFF; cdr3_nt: TGTGCCAGCAGTCCACTCCTAGTTGAGCAGTTCTTC
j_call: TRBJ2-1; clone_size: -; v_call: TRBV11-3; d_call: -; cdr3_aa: CASRGQGGSSSYNEQFF; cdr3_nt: TGTGCCAGCCGGGGGCAGGGGGGATCGAGCTCCTACAATGAGCAGTTCTTC
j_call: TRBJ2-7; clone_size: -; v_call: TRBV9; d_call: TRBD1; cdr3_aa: CASSATDRDTTTQYF; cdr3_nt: TGTGCCAGCAGCGCAACCGACAGGGACACTACGACGCAGTACTTC
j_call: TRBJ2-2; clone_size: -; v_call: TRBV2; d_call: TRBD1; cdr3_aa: CASSSPPRDRVTGELFF; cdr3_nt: TGTGCCAGCAGTTCCCCCCCCCGGGACAGGGTGACCGGGGAGCTGTTTTTT
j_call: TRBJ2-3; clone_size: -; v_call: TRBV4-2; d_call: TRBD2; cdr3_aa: CASSQAGSGTATDTQYF; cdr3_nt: TGTGCCAGCAGCCAAGCTGGGAGCGGGACGGCTACAGATACGCAGTATTTT
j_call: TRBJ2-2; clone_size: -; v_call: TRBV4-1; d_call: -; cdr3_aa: CASSQDDSTDGELFF; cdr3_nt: TGCGCCAGCAGCCAAGATGACTCGACGGACGGGGAGCTGTTTTTT
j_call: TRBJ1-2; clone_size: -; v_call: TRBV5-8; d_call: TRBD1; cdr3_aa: CASSLFGQGASGYTF; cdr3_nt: TGTGCCAGCAGCTTATTTGGACAGGGGGCCTCTGGCTACACCTTC
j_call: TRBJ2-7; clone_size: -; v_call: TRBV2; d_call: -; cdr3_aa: CASSEGDFSSYEQYF; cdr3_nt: TGTGCCAGCAGTGAAGGGGACTTTAGCTCCTACGAGCAGTACTTC
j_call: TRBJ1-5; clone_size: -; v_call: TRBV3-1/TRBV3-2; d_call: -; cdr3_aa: CASSQSLDSNQPQHF; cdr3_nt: TGTGCCAGCAGCCAATCCCTAGATAGCAATCAGCCCCAGCATTTT
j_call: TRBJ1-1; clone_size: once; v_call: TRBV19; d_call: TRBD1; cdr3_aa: CASSDPAGGAGEAFF; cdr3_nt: TGTGCCAGTAGTGACCCCGCAGGGGGCGCCGGTGAAGCTTTCTTT
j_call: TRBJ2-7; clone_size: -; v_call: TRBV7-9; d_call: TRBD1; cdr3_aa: CASSLRDRGDGEQYF; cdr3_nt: TGTGCCAGCAGCTTACGGGACAGGGGGGATGGCGAGCAGTACTTC
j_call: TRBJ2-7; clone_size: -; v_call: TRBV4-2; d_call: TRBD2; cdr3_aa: CASSQAGTSGYEQYF; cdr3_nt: TGTGCCAGCAGCCAAGCCGGGACTAGCGGATACGAGCAGTACTTC
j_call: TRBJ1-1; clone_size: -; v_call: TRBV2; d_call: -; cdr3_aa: CASSEFGGSTEAFF; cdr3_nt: TGTGCCAGCAGTGAATTCGGGGGAAGCACTGAAGCTTTCTTT
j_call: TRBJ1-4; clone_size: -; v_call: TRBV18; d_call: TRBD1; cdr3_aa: CASSPQGQGGEKLFF; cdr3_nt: TGTGCCAGCTCACCACAGGGACAGGGTGGAGAAAAACTGTTTTTT
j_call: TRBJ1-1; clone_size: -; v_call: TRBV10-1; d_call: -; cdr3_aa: CASRTSRYTEAFF; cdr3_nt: TGCGCCAGCAGGACCTCGCGGTACACTGAAGCTTTCTTT
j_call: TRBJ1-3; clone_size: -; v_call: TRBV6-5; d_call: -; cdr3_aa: CASGEGGSGNTIYF; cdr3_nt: TGTGCCAGCGGCGAGGGTGGGTCTGGAAACACCATATATTTT
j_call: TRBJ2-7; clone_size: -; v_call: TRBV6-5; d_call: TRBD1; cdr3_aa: CASKRDRAVYEQYF; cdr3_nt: TGTGCCAGCAAGAGGGACAGGGCAGTCTACGAGCAGTACTTC
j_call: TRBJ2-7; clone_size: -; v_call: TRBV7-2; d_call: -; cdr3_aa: CASSLGLWVGRGTYEQYF; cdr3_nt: TGTGCCAGCAGCTTAGGACTCTGGGTGGGAAGGGGGACCTACGAGCAGTACTTC
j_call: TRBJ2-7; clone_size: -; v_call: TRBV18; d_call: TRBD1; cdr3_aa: CASSPGTGGNYEQYF; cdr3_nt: TGTGCCAGCTCACCAGGGACAGGGGGCAACTACGAGCAGTACTTC
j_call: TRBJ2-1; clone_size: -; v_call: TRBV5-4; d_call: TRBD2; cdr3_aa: CASSFYGTSGRSEQFF; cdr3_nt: TGTGCCAGCAGCTTTTACGGGACTAGCGGGCGGAGTGAGCAGTTCTTC